This T cell receptor beta chain was captured in a study of Graves' ophthalmopathy and Graves' hyperthyroidism. This clonotype has a count of ten or more. Its antigen is undetermined. The CDR3 extends over 12 amino acids. V was trimmed by 3 bases and J by 6 bases, leaving 5 bases between them. Additional autoimmune diseases, uncontrolled infections, pregnancy or lactation disqualified patients. RNA transcripts served as template for amplifying TCR beta CDR3 sequences. HTBI primers served in a first-round RT-PCR, which a second-round multiplex PCR followed. TCRdb independently ran MiXCR on the multiplex PCR reads; one entry per CDR3 protein. The sample holds around 600,000 distinct CDR3 sequences, 35% to 50% seen once. Study-level findings and limits: In blood, most expanded thyroid clonotypes above 0.001 frequency were also detected.

The chain combines TRBV12-3 or TRBV12-4 with TRBJ2-2; D remains unclear. The source of this sequence is an adult man with Graves' ophthalmopathy. Sequenced input: peripheral blood. CDR3 protein: CASSFSAGELFF. CDR3 nucleotide sequence: TGTGCCAGCAGTTTTTCGGCCGGGGAGCTGTTTTTT.